This T cell receptor (beta chain) is drawn from a study of blood T cells in healthy people across ages. A second PCR, run for about 6 to 11 cycles, used a sample-barcoded 5' primer plus a J-beta primer mix. Each CDR3 protein gets one entry after TCRdb re-called the 5' RACE reads with MiXCR. The table includes some 1.7 million distinct CDR3 sequences, 28% detected once. Each donor's blood draw was roughly 10 milliliters of peripheral blood. Per-sample yields of isolated PBMCs were at least 6 million. Of note for this clonotype: Just one base apart from a much larger clone, this may be a read error.

Looked up from germline, CDR1 is SSHAT and CDR2 is FNYEAQ (reference sequence). V lost 5 bases to trimming and J lost 6 bases; unmatched junction nucleotides: 12. The CDR3 loop spans 15 amino acids. This clonotype was obtained from a woman aged 25 to 39 in good health. The specimen was blood. The chain joins TRBV7-7 to TRBJ2-5; 7 bases are a match to TRBD2. The CDR3 region is CASSRGAGVGKTQYF. The CDR3 region has the DNA TGTGCCAGCAGCCGTGGCGCGGGAGTTGGCAAGACCCAGTACTTC.